Below, 20 T cell receptor beta chains from the same sample are listed, as sequenced in a study of T-cell reconstitution after alpha-beta-depleted transplantation in children. Using unique molecular identifiers, the investigators prepared the TCRbeta library. TCRdb reprocessed the PCR reads with MiXCR, giving one entry per CDR3 protein. The repertoire includes approximately 640,000 distinct CDR3 sequences, around 16% of them detected once, and under 1.2% sits in the top ten. The sample consisted of PBMCs from the stem cell graft donor, taken from the stem cell graft. All receptors come from a human donor who donated a stem cell graft to a child with acute myeloid leukemia.

This clonotype was seen a few times. The chain is built from TRBV7-9 and TRBJ2-1; no clear D gene. CDR1 and CDR2 from the germline V gene are SEHNR and FQNEAQ (reference sequence). There are 13 residues in the CDR3. Trimming cost V 5 bases and J 8 bases, with 13 bases left between them. CDR3 in DNA: TGTGCCAGCAGCGAAGAACCGAAGTATGAGCAGTTCTTC. This sequence encodes CASSEEPKYEQFF.

This clonotype was picked up many times. The chain links TRBV20-1 to TRBJ2-5; possibly TRBD2 for D (5 bases). Germline values: CDR1 DFQATT, CDR2 SNEGSKA (reference sequence). CDR3 length: 12 residues. V dropped 3 bases and J dropped 5 bases, with 10 bases sitting between them. CDR3 amino acids: CSARSEGETQYF. Written as DNA, the CDR3 is TGCAGTGCTAGGAGCGAGGGCGAGACCCAGTACTTC.

There are many counts of this clonotype. The V call is TRBV5-6, the J call TRBJ1-2; perhaps TRBD1 as D (6 bases). The CDR3 has 14 amino acids. The V gene lost 1 base and the J gene lost 3 bases, with 10 bases spanning the gap. Looked up from germline, CDR1 is SGHDT and CDR2 is YYEEEE. The CDR3 DNA is TGTGCCAGCAGCTTGCGGGGGCGGGACTATGGCTACACCTTC. Protein sequence: CASSLRGRDYGYTF. The full variable domain, completed using reference TRBV5-6 and TRBJ1-2, is DAGVTQSPTHLIKTRGQQVTLRCSPKSGHDTVSWYQQALGQGPQFIFQYYEEEERQRGNFPDRFSGHQFPNYSSELNVNALLLGDSALYLCASSLRGRDYGYTFGSGTRLTVV.

This clonotype showed up just a few times. The V gene is TRBV12-3 or TRBV12-4, the J gene TRBJ2-2; 8 bases are shared with TRBD1. The junction had 8 bases not matched to a gene; V was cut back by 10 bases and J by 7 bases. CDR3 length equals 13 residues. In DNA, the CDR3 is TGTGCCACCGTCGACAGGGGTGACGGGGAGCTGTTTTTT. As protein: CATVDRGDGELFF.

V is TRBV7-3 and J is TRBJ2-5; 8 bases are a match to TRBD2. Trimming at V came to 5 bases and at J to 4 bases, leaving 9 bases not matched to a gene. This CDR3 has 15 amino acids. From germline, CDR1 is SGHTA and CDR2 FQGTGA. The CDR3 spells CASSPTPTSGETQYF. CDR3 DNA: TGTGCCAGCAGCCCTACCCCAACTAGCGGAGAGACCCAGTACTTC.

This clonotype was counted ten times or more. The CDR3 bases are TGCAGTGCTAGCAATAGGGACACTGAAGCTTTCTTT. Translation gives CSASNRDTEAFF. The chain uses TRBV20-1 and TRBJ1-1; no definite D call. The CDR3 loop spans 12 amino acids. Germline values: CDR1 DFQATT, CDR2 SNEGSKA (reference sequence). V gave up 3 bases and J gave up 3 bases, with 8 bases separating them.

V gene TRBV20-1 combines with J gene TRBJ1-1, with no clear D. This CDR3 contains 13 residues. Germline V CDR1 and CDR2: DFQATT, SNEGSKA (reference sequence). The ends were cut back, 6 bases at V and 0 bases at J, with 11 bases in the middle. The CDR3 DNA is TGCAGTGCACCGACACCGATGAACACTGAAGCTTTCTTT. Protein sequence: CSAPTPMNTEAFF.

The chain recombines TRBV18 with TRBJ1-1, with D unresolved. The CDR3 runs 15 residues. The ends were cut back, 1 base at V and 0 bases at J, with 9 bases in the middle. The germline gives CDR1 KGHSH, CDR2 LQKENI. CDR3 nucleotide sequence: TGTGCCAGCTCACCACTATACAGCTTGAACACTGAAGCTTTCTTT. It codes for CASSPLYSLNTEAFF. The complete variable domain, with remaining parts taken from reference TRBV18 and TRBJ1-1, reads NAGVMQNPRHLVRRRGQEARLRCSPMKGHSHVYWYRQLPEEGLKFMVYLQKENIIDESGMPKERFSAEFPKEGPSILRIQQVVRGDSAAYFCASSPLYSLNTEAFFGQGTRLTVV.

The V call is TRBV20-1, the J call TRBJ2-1; TRBD2 aligns across 8 bases. The CDR3 is 12 amino acids. The J segment lost 12 bases and the V segment lost 0 bases, leaving 4 bases of the junction unmatched. CDR1 is DFQATT, CDR2 SNEGSKA, per germline (reference sequence). The CDR3 loop is CSARDRLAGQFF. DNA for the CDR3: TGCAGTGCTAGAGATAGGCTAGCGGGGCAGTTCTTC.

The sample holds many counts of this clonotype. This chain joins TRBV9 and TRBJ1-1, with TRBD1 as a possible D gene (5 bases). The ends were cut back, 6 bases at V and 9 bases at J, with 12 bases in the middle. Per germline, CDR1 SGDLS and CDR2 YYNGEE. The CDR3 contains 11 residues. CDR3 coding DNA: TGTGCCAGCACCTCCGGGACCCAAGCTTTCTTT. This sequence encodes CASTSGTQAFF.

This clonotype occurred a few times. The CDR3 DNA reads as TGCAGTGTAAGGGGGGCACTTCGGCAACATAATGAAAAACTGTTTTTT. Translation: CSVRGALRQHNEKLFF. The chain links TRBV20-1 to TRBJ1-4; the D gene is possibly TRBD1 (6 bases). V was trimmed by 7 bases and J by 4 bases, leaving 22 bases between them. The CDR3 is 16 amino acids. In germline, CDR1 is DFQATT, CDR2 SNEGSKA (reference sequence).

The table lists this clonotype with many counts. The V and J genes are TRBV20-1 and TRBJ1-3; D gene uncertain. Germline V gene data show CDR1 as DFQATT and CDR2 as SNEGSKA (reference sequence). The CDR3 runs to 13 residues. The V gene lost 3 bases and the J gene lost 7 bases, with 13 bases spanning the gap. The CDR3 spells CSASGPVGNTIYF. The CDR3 DNA follows: TGCAGTGCTAGCGGGCCGGTCGGGAACACCATATATTTT.

V and J are TRBV7-9 and TRBJ2-1, with TRBD2 as a possible D gene (5 bases). Looked up from germline, CDR1 is SEHNR and CDR2 is FQNEAQ (reference sequence). V was cut by 5 bases and J by 0 bases, with 14 bases left in between. The CDR3 extends over 16 amino acids. The CDR3 DNA reads TGTGCCAGCAGCCTGTATACGGGGAGCTCCTACAATGAGCAGTTCTTC. Encoded protein: CASSLYTGSSYNEQFF. Complete variable domain (other parts from reference TRBV7-9 and TRBJ2-1): DTGVSQNPRHKITKRGQNVTFRCDPISEHNRLYWYRQTLGQGPEFLTYFQNEAQLEKSRLLSDRFSAERPKGSFSTLEIQRTEQGDSAMYLCASSLYTGSSYNEQFFGPGTRLTVL.

About this clonotype itself: Germline and junction disagree at one end, which may indicate a read error. The V gene is TRBV7-9, the J gene TRBJ2-2; D may be TRBD2 (6 bases). The CDR3 runs to 14 residues. CDR1 SEHNR and CDR2 FQNEAQ come from the germline V gene (reference sequence). The CDR3 region is CASSPRASAGGLFF. Written as DNA, the CDR3 is TGTGCCAGCAGCCCGCGGGCTAGTGCCGGGGGGCTGTTTTTT.

About this clonotype itself: One end of the junction is discordant with germline, which a read error may explain. The CDR3 sequence is CCARDLRVGGNSGANVLTF. The CDR3 coding sequence is TGCTGTGCTAGAGATCTAAGAGTAGGAGGGAACTCTGGGGCCAACGTCCTGACTTTC. The chain couples TRBV20-1 to TRBJ2-6, with a possible D match to TRBD2 (6 bases). The CDR3 is 19 residues long. Germline CDR1 is DFQATT and CDR2 is SNEGSKA (reference sequence).

In this sample, this clonotype turned up many times. The genes are TRBV7-6 and TRBJ1-5; D gene unclear. Germline loops: CDR1 SGHVS, CDR2 FNYEAQ. The V and J ends lost 1 base and 6 bases respectively, with 7 bases between them. CDR3 length: 13 residues. The CDR3 DNA is TGTGCCAGCAGCTTAGATCTTACTCAGCCCCAGCATTTT. This sequence encodes CASSLDLTQPQHF.

This clonotype has at least ten counts. J is TRBJ1-2 and V is TRBV20-1; maybe TRBD1 (5 bases). The CDR3 sequence is 12 residues long. Germline CDR1 and CDR2: DFQATT and SNEGSKA (reference sequence). V dropped 7 bases and J dropped 5 bases, with 14 bases sitting between them. CDR3 nucleotides: TGCAGTGGCCGATGGGGGTCGTATGGCTACACCTTC. Translated, it gives CSGRWGSYGYTF.

Details on this clonotype: One end of the junction varies from germline; a read error may be responsible. The chain couples TRBV20-1 to TRBJ2-3; tentative D call: TRBD1 (6 bases). Germline CDR1 and CDR2: DFQATT and SNEGSKA (reference sequence). This CDR3 contains 14 residues. The CDR3 region is CGARLTGSRDTQYF. As DNA, the CDR3 is TGCGGTGCTAGACTTACAGGGTCGAGGGATACGCAGTATTTT.

The rearrangement joins TRBV4-1 to TRBJ2-5; 8 bases agree with TRBD1. CDR1 MGHRA and CDR2 YSYEKL come from the germline V gene. The CDR3 spans 14 residues. The J segment lost 5 bases and the V segment lost 4 bases, leaving 6 bases of the junction unmatched. CDR3: CASSLRQGTETQYF. In nucleotides, the CDR3 is TGCGCCAGCAGCCTTAGACAGGGGACGGAGACCCAGTACTTC.

This clonotype was recorded at least ten times. The chain links TRBV12-3 or TRBV12-4 to TRBJ2-1; TRBD1 might be the D (8 bases). The length of the CDR3 is 15 residues. Trimming cost V 7 bases and J 5 bases, with 18 bases left between them. CDR3 coding DNA: TGTGCCAGCACCGTCACAGGGGGGACTAACAATGAGCAGTTCTTC. Translating gives CASTVTGGTNNEQFF.